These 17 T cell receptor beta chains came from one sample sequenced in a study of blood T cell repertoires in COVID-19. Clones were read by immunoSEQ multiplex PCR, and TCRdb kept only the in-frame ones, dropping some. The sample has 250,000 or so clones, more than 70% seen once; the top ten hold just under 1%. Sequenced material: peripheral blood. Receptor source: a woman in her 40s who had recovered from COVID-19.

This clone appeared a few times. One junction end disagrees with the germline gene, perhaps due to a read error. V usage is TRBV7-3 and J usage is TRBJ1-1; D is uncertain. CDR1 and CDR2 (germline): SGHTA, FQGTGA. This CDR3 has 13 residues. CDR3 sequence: CASSQPGRPARDF. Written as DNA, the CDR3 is TGTGCCAGCAGCCAACCCGGTCGGCCAGCGCGGGACTTT. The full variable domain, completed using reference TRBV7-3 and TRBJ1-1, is GAGVSQTPSNKVTEKGKYVELRCDPISGHTALYWYRQSLGQGPEFLIYFQGTGAADDSGLPNDRFFAVRPEGSVSTLKIQRTERGDSAVYLCASSQPGRPARDFGQGTRLTVV.

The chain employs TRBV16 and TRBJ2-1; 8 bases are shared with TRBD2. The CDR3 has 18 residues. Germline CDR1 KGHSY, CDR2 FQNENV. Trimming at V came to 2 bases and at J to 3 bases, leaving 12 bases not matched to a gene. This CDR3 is CASSQPPGAGGHYNEQFF. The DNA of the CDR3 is TGTGCCAGCAGCCAACCCCCGGGCGCGGGAGGCCACTACAATGAGCAGTTCTTC.

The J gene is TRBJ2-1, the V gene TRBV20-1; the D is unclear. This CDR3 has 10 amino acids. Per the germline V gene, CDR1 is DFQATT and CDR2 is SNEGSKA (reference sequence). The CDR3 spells CSSGRNEQFF. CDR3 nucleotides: TGCAGCTCCGGTCGGAATGAGCAGTTCTTC.

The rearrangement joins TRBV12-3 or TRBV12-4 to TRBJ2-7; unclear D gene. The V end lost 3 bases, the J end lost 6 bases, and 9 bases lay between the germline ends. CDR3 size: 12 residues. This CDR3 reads CASSLLTGEQYF. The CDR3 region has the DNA TGTGCCAGCAGTTTGCTCACCGGCGAGCAGTACTTC.

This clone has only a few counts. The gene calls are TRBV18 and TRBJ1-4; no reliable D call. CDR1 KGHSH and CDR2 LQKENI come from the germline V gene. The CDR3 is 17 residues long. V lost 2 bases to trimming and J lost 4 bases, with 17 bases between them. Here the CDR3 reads CASSPTTGSRGNEKLFF. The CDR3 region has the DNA TGTGCCAGCTCACCAACAACCGGGTCCCGGGGTAATGAAAAACTGTTTTTT.

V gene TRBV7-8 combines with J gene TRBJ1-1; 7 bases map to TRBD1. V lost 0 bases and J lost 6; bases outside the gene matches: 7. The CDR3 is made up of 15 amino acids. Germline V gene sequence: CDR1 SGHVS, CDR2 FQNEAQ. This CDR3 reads CASSLAPGGGPEAFF. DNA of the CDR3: TGTGCCAGCAGCTTAGCGCCGGGAGGGGGCCCTGAAGCTTTCTTT.

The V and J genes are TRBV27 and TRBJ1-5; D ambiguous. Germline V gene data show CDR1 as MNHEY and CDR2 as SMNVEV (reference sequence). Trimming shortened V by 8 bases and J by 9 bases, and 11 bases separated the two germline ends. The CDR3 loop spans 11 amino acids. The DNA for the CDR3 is TGTGCCAGCGGGCGTTCCGGGCCCCAGCATTTT. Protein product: CASGRSGPQHF.

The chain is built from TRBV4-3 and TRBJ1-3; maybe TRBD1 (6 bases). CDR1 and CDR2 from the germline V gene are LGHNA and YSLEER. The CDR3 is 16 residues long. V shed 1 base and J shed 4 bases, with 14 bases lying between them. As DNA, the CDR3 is TGCGCCAGCAGCCAAGGGGGGCAGCAGACCGGAAACACCATATATTTT. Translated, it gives CASSQGGQQTGNTIYF.

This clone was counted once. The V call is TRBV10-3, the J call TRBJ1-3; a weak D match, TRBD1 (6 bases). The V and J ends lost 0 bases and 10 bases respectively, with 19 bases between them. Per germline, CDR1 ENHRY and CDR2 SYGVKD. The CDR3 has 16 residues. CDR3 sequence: CAISESVGGRGPTIYF. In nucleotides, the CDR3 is TGTGCCATCAGTGAGTCGGTCGGGGGGCGAGGACCTACCATATATTTT.

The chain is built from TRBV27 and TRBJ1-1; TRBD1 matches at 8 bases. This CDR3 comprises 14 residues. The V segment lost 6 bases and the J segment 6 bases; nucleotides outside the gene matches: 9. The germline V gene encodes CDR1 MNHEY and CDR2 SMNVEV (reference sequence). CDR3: CASSLQGGKAEAFF. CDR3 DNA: TGTGCCAGCAGCCTACAGGGGGGAAAGGCTGAAGCTTTCTTT.

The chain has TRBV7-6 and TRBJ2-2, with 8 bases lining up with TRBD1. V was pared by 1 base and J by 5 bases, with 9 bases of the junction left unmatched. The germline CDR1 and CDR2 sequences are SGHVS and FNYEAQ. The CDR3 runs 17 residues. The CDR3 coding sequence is TGTGCCAGCAGCTTAGTGGGCGACAGGGGCGCGACCGGGGAGCTGTTTTTT. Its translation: CASSLVGDRGATGELFF.

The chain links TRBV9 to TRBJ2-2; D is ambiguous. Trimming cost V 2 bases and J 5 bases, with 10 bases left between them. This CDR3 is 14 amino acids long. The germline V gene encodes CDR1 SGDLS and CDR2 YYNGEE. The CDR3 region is CASSVQVETGELFF. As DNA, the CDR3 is TGTGCCAGCAGCGTTCAGGTTGAGACCGGGGAGCTGTTTTTT.

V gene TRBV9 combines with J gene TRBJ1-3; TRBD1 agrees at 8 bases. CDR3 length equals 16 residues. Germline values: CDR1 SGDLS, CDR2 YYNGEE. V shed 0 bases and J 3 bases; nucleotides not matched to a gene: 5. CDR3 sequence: CASSVAGRGLGNTIYF. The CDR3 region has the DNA TGTGCCAGCAGCGTAGCCGGCAGGGGGCTTGGAAACACCATATATTTT.

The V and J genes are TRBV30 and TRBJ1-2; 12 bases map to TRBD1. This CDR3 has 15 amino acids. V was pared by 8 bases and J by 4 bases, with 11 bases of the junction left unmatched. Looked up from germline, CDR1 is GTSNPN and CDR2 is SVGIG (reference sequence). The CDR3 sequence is CAGTGTGGGRYGYTF. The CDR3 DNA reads TGTGCCGGAACCGGGACAGGGGGCGGTCGCTATGGCTACACCTTC.

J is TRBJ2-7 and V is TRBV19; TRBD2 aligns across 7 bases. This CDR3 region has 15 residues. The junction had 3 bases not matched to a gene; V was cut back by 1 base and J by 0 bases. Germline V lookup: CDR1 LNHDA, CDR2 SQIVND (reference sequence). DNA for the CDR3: TGTGCCAGTAGTATAGTGGGGGGGAGCTCCTACGAGCAGTACTTC. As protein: CASSIVGGSSYEQYF. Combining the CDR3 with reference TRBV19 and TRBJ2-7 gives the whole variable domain DGGITQSPKYLFRKEGQNVTLSCEQNLNHDAMYWYRQDPGQGLRLIYYSQIVNDFQKGDIAEGYSVSREKKESFPLTVTSAQKNPTAFYLCASSIVGGSSYEQYFGPGTRLTVT.

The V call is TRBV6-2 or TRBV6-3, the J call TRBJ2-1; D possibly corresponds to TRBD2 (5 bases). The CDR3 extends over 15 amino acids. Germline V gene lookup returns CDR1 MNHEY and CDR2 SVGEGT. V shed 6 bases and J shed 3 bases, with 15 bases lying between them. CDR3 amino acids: CASSPPGMVYNEQFF. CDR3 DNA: TGTGCCAGCAGCCCCCCCGGGATGGTCTACAATGAGCAGTTCTTC.

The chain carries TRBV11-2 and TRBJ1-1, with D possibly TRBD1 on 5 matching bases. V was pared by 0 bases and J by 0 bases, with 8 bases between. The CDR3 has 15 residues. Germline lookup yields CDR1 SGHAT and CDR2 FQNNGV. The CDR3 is CASSLEGHMNTEAFF. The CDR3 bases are TGTGCCAGCAGCTTAGAAGGACATATGAACACTGAAGCTTTCTTT. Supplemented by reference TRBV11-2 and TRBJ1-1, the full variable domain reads EAGVAQSPRYKIIEKRQSVAFWCNPISGHATLYWYQQILGQGPKLLIQFQNNGVVDDSQLPKDRFSAERLKGVDSTLKIQPAKLEDSAVYLCASSLEGHMNTEAFFGQGTRLTVV.